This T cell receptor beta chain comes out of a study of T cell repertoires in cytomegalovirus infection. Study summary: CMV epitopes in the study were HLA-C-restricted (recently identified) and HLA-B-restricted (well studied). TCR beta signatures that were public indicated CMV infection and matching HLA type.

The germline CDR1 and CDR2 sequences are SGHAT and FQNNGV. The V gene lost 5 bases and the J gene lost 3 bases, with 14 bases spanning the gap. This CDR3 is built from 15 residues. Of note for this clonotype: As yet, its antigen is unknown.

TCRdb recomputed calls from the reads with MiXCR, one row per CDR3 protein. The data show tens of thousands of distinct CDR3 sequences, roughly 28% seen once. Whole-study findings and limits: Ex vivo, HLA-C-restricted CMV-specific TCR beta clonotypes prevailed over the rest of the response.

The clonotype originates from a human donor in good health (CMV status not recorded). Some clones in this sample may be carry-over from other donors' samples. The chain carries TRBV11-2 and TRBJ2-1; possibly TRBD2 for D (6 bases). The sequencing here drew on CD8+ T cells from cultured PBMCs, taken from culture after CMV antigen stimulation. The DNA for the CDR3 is TGTGCCAGCAGCCCGGGCGGGGTGAACTACAATGAGCAGTTCTTC. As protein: CASSPGGVNYNEQFF. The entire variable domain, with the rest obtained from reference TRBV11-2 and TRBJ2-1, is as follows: EAGVAQSPRYKIIEKRQSVAFWCNPISGHATLYWYQQILGQGPKLLIQFQNNGVVDDSQLPKDRFSAERLKGVDSTLKIQPAKLEDSAVYLCASSPGGVNYNEQFFGPGTRLTVL.